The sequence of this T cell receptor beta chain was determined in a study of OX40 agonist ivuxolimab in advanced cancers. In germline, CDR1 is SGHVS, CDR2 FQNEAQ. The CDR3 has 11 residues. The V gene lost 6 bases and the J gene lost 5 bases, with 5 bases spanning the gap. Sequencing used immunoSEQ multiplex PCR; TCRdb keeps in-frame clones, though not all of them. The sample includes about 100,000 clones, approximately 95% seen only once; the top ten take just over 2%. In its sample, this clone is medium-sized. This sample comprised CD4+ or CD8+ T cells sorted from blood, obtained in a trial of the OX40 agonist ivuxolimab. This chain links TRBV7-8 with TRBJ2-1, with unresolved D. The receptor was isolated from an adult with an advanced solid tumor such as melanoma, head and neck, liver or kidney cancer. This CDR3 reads CASRLNNEQFF. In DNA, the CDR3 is TGTGCCAGCAGACTAAACAATGAGCAGTTCTTC.